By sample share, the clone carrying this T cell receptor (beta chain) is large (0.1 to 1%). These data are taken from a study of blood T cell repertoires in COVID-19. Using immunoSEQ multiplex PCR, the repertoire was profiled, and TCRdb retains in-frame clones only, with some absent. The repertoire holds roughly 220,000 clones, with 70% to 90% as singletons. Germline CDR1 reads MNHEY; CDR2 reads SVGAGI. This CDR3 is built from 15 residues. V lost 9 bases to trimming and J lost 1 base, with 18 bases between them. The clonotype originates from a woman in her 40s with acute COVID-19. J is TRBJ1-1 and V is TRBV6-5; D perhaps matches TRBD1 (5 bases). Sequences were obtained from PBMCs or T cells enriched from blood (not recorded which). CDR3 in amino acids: CASRTPAGSNTEAFF. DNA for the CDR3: TGTGCCAGTAGAACACCCGCAGGGTCGAACACTGAAGCTTTCTTT.